Below are 9 T cell receptor beta chains sequenced from a single sample in a study of T-cell memory formation after mild COVID-19. TCRdb analysed the 5' RACE reads with MiXCR anew, one entry per CDR3 protein. The repertoire has around 99,000 distinct CDR3 sequences, over 13% of them found once; the top ten carry 30% to 45%. Material for sequencing was PBMCs or a T cell subset sorted from them (not recorded which). All receptors come from a young man who had mild COVID-19 (a few samples of this study predate the infection). Cell type and time point are not known.

J is TRBJ2-1 and V is TRBV11-2; no definite D call. V shed 4 bases and J shed 4 bases, with 14 bases lying between them. The germline V gene encodes CDR1 SGHAT and CDR2 FQNNGV. The length of the CDR3 is 15 residues. This CDR3 is CASSSLDVAYNEQFF. Written as DNA, the CDR3 is TGTGCCAGCAGCTCCTTGGATGTAGCTTACAATGAGCAGTTCTTC.

The table lists this clonotype with a few counts. J is TRBJ2-1 and V is TRBV4-3, with 7 bases lining up with TRBD1. Germline CDR1 reads LGHNA; CDR2 reads YSLEER. Trimming removed 1 base from V and 0 bases from J; junction bases left unmatched: 6. The CDR3 consists of 17 residues. CDR3 bases: TGCGCCAGCAGCCAAGTCGGTAGGGGGCACTCCTACAATGAGCAGTTCTTC. It specifies CASSQVGRGHSYNEQFF.

This clonotype is medium-sized within its sample. The V gene is TRBV7-8, the J gene TRBJ1-3; the match to TRBD1 covers 10 bases. The CDR3 contains 16 residues. After removal of 1 base from V and 8 bases from J, the junction contained 8 bases not matched to a gene. Per germline, CDR1 SGHVS and CDR2 FQNEAQ. The CDR3 sequence: CASSLVGTGVYDTIYF. The CDR3 nucleotides are TGTGCCAGCAGCTTAGTGGGGACAGGGGTCTATGACACCATATATTTT.

A few counts support this clonotype. The chain employs TRBV4-3 and TRBJ1-6; D not certain. Per germline, CDR1 LGHNA and CDR2 YSLEER. Trimming shortened V by 1 base and J by 12 bases, and 10 bases separated the two germline ends. This CDR3 contains 13 residues. CDR3 protein: CASSQAVRGPLHF. CDR3 nucleotide sequence: TGCGCCAGCAGCCAAGCTGTGCGGGGACCCCTCCACTTT.

This clonotype was counted a few times. This chain uses TRBV4-3 with TRBJ1-4; D call uncertain. CDR1 LGHNA and CDR2 YSLEER come from the germline V gene. The germline V and J ends were trimmed by 0 bases and 1 base, with 6 bases remaining between them. The CDR3 is made up of 15 amino acids. CDR3 sequence: CASSQDGGTNEKLFF. CDR3 coding DNA: TGCGCCAGCAGCCAAGATGGCGGAACTAATGAAAAACTGTTTTTT.

The chain uses TRBV2 and TRBJ2-1, with no clear D. There are 14 residues in the CDR3. V lost 2 bases and J 7 bases, leaving 12 bases between the germline ends. Germline V CDR1 and CDR2: SNHLY, FYNNEI. CDR3 protein: CASSEPNRRNEQFF. CDR3 nucleotides: TGTGCCAGCAGTGAACCGAACCGTAGGAATGAGCAGTTCTTC.

V is TRBV7-6 and J is TRBJ2-7; 9 bases align to TRBD1. This CDR3 is 17 amino acids long. J gave up 7 bases and V 0 bases, and 13 bases lay outside the gene matches. CDR1 is SGHVS, CDR2 FNYEAQ, per germline. CDR3 coding DNA: TGTGCCAGCAGCTTAGCGCAAGGGACAGGGCTTTCGGGTGAGCAGTACTTC. It yields the protein CASSLAQGTGLSGEQYF.

This clonotype was seen only a few times. V usage is TRBV11-3 and J usage is TRBJ2-7, with D tentatively TRBD1 or TRBD2 (5 bases each). Trimming stripped 5 bases from V and 5 bases from J, with 13 bases between. The length of the CDR3 is 13 residues. The germline V gene encodes CDR1 SGHNT and CDR2 YENEEA. CDR3 protein: CASSTRDGDEQYF. The CDR3 DNA reads TGTGCCAGCAGCACCCGGGACGGAGACGAGCAGTACTTC.

This clonotype was detected many times. The chain carries TRBV9 and TRBJ1-3; 7 bases are a match to TRBD1. The CDR3 length is 17 residues. Trimming at V came to 4 bases and at J to 0 bases, leaving 10 bases not matched to a gene. Per the germline V gene, CDR1 is SGDLS and CDR2 is YYNGEE. The CDR3 protein is CASSPEGTAISGNTIYF. The CDR3 DNA reads TGTGCCAGCAGCCCTGAAGGGACAGCTATCTCTGGAAACACCATATATTTT.